The rows below give T cell receptor beta chains drawn from one sample of a study of chemoradiotherapy in HPV16-positive cancers. Sequencing was performed with immunoSEQ multiplex PCR; in TCRdb, only in-frame clones are kept and a portion is missing. The data contain over 2,000 clones, approximately 84% of them singletons. This specimen was tumor tissue, taken from a patient who underwent chemoradiotherapy. The source is a human donor with HPV-associated anogenital cancer. CDR3s include the opening cysteine and the closing phenylalanine or tryptophan. The D gene is left open where the match is weak. Only part of the rows carry a size: once, few, many, or a class if the clone is expanded.

TRBJ2-1 | TRBV5-1 | . | . | 17 | CASSLKPPLSSYNEQFF | TGCGCCAGCAGCTTGAAGCCGCCTCTGAGCTCCTACAATGAGCAGTTCTTC
TRBJ2-2 | TRBV2 | . | . | 15 | CASRASAANTGELFF | TGTGCCTCCCGAGCATCGGCAGCTAACACCGGGGAGCTGTTTTTT
TRBJ1-2 | TRBV6-5 | . | . | 16 | CASSYFPGAEIYGYTF | TGTGCCAGCAGTTACTTCCCCGGGGCAGAAATTTATGGCTACACCTTC
TRBJ1-1 | TRBV4-1 | . | . | 16 | CASSHAQGQGNTEAFF | TGCGCCAGCAGCCATGCTCAGGGACAAGGGAACACTGAAGCTTTCTTT
TRBJ2-1 | TRBV19 | . | TRBD2 | 15 | CASSATWTGTTEQFF | TGTGCCAGTAGTGCGACTTGGACCGGGACTACGGAGCAGTTCTTC
TRBJ2-7 | TRBV19 | . | . | 13 | CASYLTADYEQYF | TGTGCCAGCTACCTAACGGCCGACTACGAGCAGTACTTC
TRBJ2-3 | TRBV18 | once | TRBD1 | 14 | CASSVRQGADTQYF | TGTGCCAGCTCAGTAAGACAGGGCGCAGATACGCAGTATTTT
TRBJ2-5 | TRBV7-2 | . | TRBD1 | 14 | CASSLGTGTETQYF | TGTGCCAGCAGCTTAGGGACAGGGACAGAGACCCAGTACTTC
TRBJ2-5 | TRBV5-4 | . | . | 14 | CAGSLVASQETQYF | TGTGCCGGCAGCTTGGTTGCCAGCCAAGAGACCCAGTACTTC
TRBJ2-7 | TRBV19 | . | . | 13 | CASSKTEFYEQYF | TGTGCCAGTAGTAAGACAGAGTTCTACGAGCAGTACTTC
TRBJ2-1 | TRBV4-1 | . | TRBD1 | 13 | CASSSDRGNEQFF | TGCGCCAGCAGCTCGGACAGGGGCAATGAGCAGTTCTTC
TRBJ1-1 | TRBV7-3 | . | . | 14 | CASSPRDSQTEAFF | TGTGCCAGCAGCCCCCGGGACTCCCAGACTGAAGCTTTCTTT
TRBJ2-1 | TRBV27 | . | TRBD2 | 16 | CASSLYSGESHNEQFF | TGTGCCAGCAGTCTCTATAGCGGGGAGTCCCACAATGAGCAGTTCTTC
TRBJ2-2 | TRBV27 | . | . | 13 | CASSFMGTGELFF | TGTGCCAGCAGTTTTATGGGCACCGGGGAGCTGTTTTTT
TRBJ1-4 | TRBV13 | . | TRBD1 | 15 | CASSLAQGATEKLFF | TGTGCCAGCAGCTTAGCTCAGGGGGCAACCGAAAAACTGTTTTTT
TRBJ1-1 | TRBV2 | . | . | 10 | CAKVRSEAFF | TGTGCCAAAGTAAGATCTGAAGCTTTCTTT
TRBJ1-5 | TRBV6-1 | . | . | 13 | CASSETFNQPQHF | TGTGCCAGCAGTGAAACATTCAATCAGCCCCAGCATTTT
TRBJ1-1 | TRBV5-1 | . | . | 13 | CASSPDPNTEAFF | TGCGCCAGCAGCCCTGACCCGAACACTGAAGCTTTCTTT
TRBJ2-5 | TRBV6-5 | . | TRBD1 | 15 | CASSYRDRVKETQYF | TGTGCCAGCAGTTACAGGGACAGGGTAAAAGAGACCCAGTACTTC
TRBJ1-3 | TRBV2 | . | . | 15 | CASSEALGRGNTIYF | TGTGCCAGCAGTGAAGCGCTGGGGAGAGGAAACACCATATATTTT
TRBJ1-1 | TRBV7-9 | . | . | 12 | CASSFLNTEAFF | TGTGCCAGCAGCTTTCTGAACACTGAAGCTTTCTTT
TRBJ2-2 | TRBV27 | . | . | 15 | CASSFRGLGTGELFF | TGTGCCAGCAGTTTTCGGGGTCTAGGCACCGGGGAGCTGTTTTTT
TRBJ1-4 | TRBV28 | once | . | 15 | CASSLQGNYAEKLFF | TGTGCCAGCAGTTTACAGGGGAACTATGCTGAAAAACTGTTTTTT
TRBJ2-1 | TRBV5-4 | . | . | 12 | CASSGGHNEQFF | TGTGCCAGCAGCGGAGGCCACAATGAGCAGTTCTTC
TRBJ1-5 | TRBV27 | . | . | 14 | CASRLTISNQPQHF | TGTGCCAGCAGACTGACGATTAGCAATCAGCCCCAGCATTTT
TRBJ1-3 | TRBV7-9 | . | . | 16 | CASSLAVRVSGNTIYF | TGTGCCAGCAGCTTAGCGGTACGGGTCTCTGGAAACACCATATATTTT
TRBJ2-3 | TRBV5-1 | . | . | 15 | CASSPEGRVGNTQYF | TGCGCCAGCAGCCCGGAGGGCAGGGTGGGAAATACGCAGTATTTT
TRBJ2-5 | TRBV7-9 | . | . | 16 | CASSSPPDVWEETQYF | TGTGCCAGCAGCTCACCGCCCGACGTCTGGGAAGAGACCCAGTACTTC
TRBJ2-1 | TRBV7-6 | . | . | 14 | CASSYGTRSPEQFF | TGTGCCAGCAGCTACGGGACCCGGTCGCCTGAGCAGTTCTTC
TRBJ2-1 | TRBV21-1 | . | . | 16 | CASSSKGSGQYNEQFF | TGTGCCAGCAGCAGCAAAGGCAGCGGGCAGTACAATGAGCAGTTCTTC
TRBJ2-7 | TRBV28 | . | . | 10 | CASSLYEQYF | TGTGCCAGCAGTCTCTACGAGCAGTACTTC
TRBJ1-5 | TRBV6-6 | . | . | 14 | CASSPQESNQPQHF | TGTGCCAGCAGTCCTCAGGAGAGCAATCAGCCCCAGCATTTT
TRBJ2-7 | TRBV6-1 | . | . | 14 | CASSGLGTSYEQYF | TGTGCCAGCAGTGGGCTCGGGACTTCCTACGAGCAGTACTTC
TRBJ2-3 | TRBV4-1 | . | . | 15 | CASSQDSYRADTQYF | TGCGCCAGCAGCCAAGACTCGTACAGGGCAGATACGCAGTATTTT
TRBJ1-2 | TRBV11-3 | . | . | 14 | CASSPLGPNYGYTF | TGTGCCAGCAGCCCCCTCGGCCCCAACTATGGCTACACCTTC
TRBJ2-7 | TRBV19 | . | . | 14 | CASSIAQGPYEQYF | TGTGCCAGTAGTATAGCACAGGGCCCCTACGAGCAGTACTTC
TRBJ1-1 | TRBV2 | . | . | 13 | CATRGDSNTEAFF | TGTGCCACCCGGGGAGACTCCAACACTGAAGCTTTCTTT
TRBJ1-2 | TRBV19 | . | . | 14 | CASSIAAGYYGYTF | TGTGCCAGTAGTATCGCGGCCGGGTACTATGGCTACACCTTC
TRBJ1-2 | TRBV9 | . | . | 14 | CASRHMGGNYGYTF | TGTGCCAGCAGACACATGGGAGGGAACTATGGCTACACCTTC
TRBJ2-5 | TRBV6-1 | once | . | 13 | CASTLGRDGTQYF | TGTGCCAGCACCCTCGGCCGGGACGGGACCCAGTACTTC
TRBJ2-3 | TRBV7-6 | . | TRBD2 | 16 | CASSPRLAGGTDTQYF | TGTGCCAGCAGCCCGAGACTAGCGGGGGGCACAGATACGCAGTATTTT
TRBJ2-2 | TRBV27 | . | TRBD1 | 17 | CASSRWGTGGPTGELFF | TGTGCCAGCAGTCGTTGGGGGACAGGGGGCCCCACCGGGGAGCTGTTTTTT
TRBJ2-7 | TRBV7-6 | . | TRBD2 | 16 | CASSSYLTSGSYEQYF | TGTGCCAGCAGCTCCTACCTTACTAGCGGGAGCTACGAGCAGTACTTC
TRBJ2-5 | TRBV9 | . | . | 11 | CASSEQETQYF | TGTGCCAGCAGCGAACAAGAGACCCAGTACTTC
TRBJ2-1 | TRBV11-3 | . | . | 14 | CASSLAGRYNEQFF | TGTGCCAGCAGCTTAGCCGGGAGATACAATGAGCAGTTCTTC
TRBJ2-7 | TRBV7-3 | . | . | 13 | CASSEGGGYEQYF | TGTGCCAGCAGCGAGGGGGGTGGGTACGAGCAGTACTTC
TRBJ1-5 | TRBV11-2 | . | . | 13 | CASSLDRNQPQHF | TGTGCCAGCAGCTTAGACAGAAATCAGCCCCAGCATTTT
TRBJ1-2 | TRBV4-1 | . | . | 15 | CASSQENRDIYGYTF | TGCGCCAGCAGCCAAGAAAACCGGGACATCTATGGCTACACCTTC
TRBJ2-1 | TRBV5-4 | . | TRBD2 | 16 | CASSLATSGPYNEQFF | TGTGCCAGCAGCTTAGCTACTAGCGGGCCTTACAATGAGCAGTTCTTC
TRBJ2-3 | TRBV11-2 | . | TRBD1 | 15 | CASSPSMTGPDTQYF | TGTGCCAGCAGCCCTTCTATGACAGGGCCGGATACGCAGTATTTT
TRBJ2-2 | TRBV12-5 | . | . | 15 | CASGLGSGRTGELFF | TGTGCTAGTGGTTTAGGTTCAGGGCGGACCGGGGAGCTGTTTTTT
TRBJ2-1 | TRBV5-1 | . | TRBD2 | 20 | CASSMTGLAGLRSSYNEQFF | TGCGCCAGCAGCATGACTGGACTAGCGGGACTAAGAAGCTCCTACAATGAGCAGTTCTTC
TRBJ2-3 | TRBV7-2 | once | TRBD2 | 15 | CASSSSGGMVDTQYF | TGTGCCAGCAGCTCGAGCGGGGGGATGGTAGATACGCAGTATTTT